This T cell receptor (beta chain) was recorded in a study of blood T cell repertoires in COVID-19. Recovered status applied to Cohort 3 donors who had two consecutive negative PCRs. It also applied to those with clearance or with symptom resolution. Generated by immunoSEQ multiplex PCR, the TCRdb table keeps only in-frame clones and is missing some. In the table there are 300,000 to 450,000 clones, approximately 87% of which are singletons. This sequence originates from a man aged 25 to 40 who had recovered from COVID-19. The sample comprised PBMCs or T cells enriched from blood (not recorded which).

The CDR3: CASSLGVDGGSGYEQYF. The CDR3 DNA is TGTGCCAGCAGCTTAGGAGTAGACGGTGGCAGCGGCTACGAGCAGTACTTC. V gene TRBV7-6 combines with J gene TRBJ2-7, with a weak D call TRBD2 (5 bases). Germline V gene sequence: CDR1 SGHVS, CDR2 FNYEAQ. The CDR3 contains 17 residues. The V end lost 1 base, the J end lost 3 bases, and 19 bases lay between the germline ends.